The entry that follows covers one T cell receptor beta chain sequence. With 0 bases removed from V and 3 bases from J, the gap between germline ends came to 15 bases. CDR1 is MNHEY, CDR2 SVGAGI, per germline. This CDR3 region has 16 residues. Here immunoSEQ multiplex PCR was the method, and the copy in TCRdb shows in-frame clones only, minus some. The profile shows approximately 330,000 clones, 87% of them singletons. This specimen comes from a study of blood T cell repertoires in COVID-19. Specimen: peripheral blood. This receptor was taken from a man aged 25-45 years with COVID-19, enrolled during active disease. The chain employs TRBV6-5 and TRBJ2-7; D might be TRBD1 (6 bases). The CDR3 nucleotides are TGTGCCAGCAGTTACTCATGGGTTCAGGGGTACTACGAGCAGTACTTC. Amino acids: CASSYSWVQGYYEQYF.